Following are 27 T cell receptor beta chains from one sample sequenced in a study of blood T cell repertoires in COVID-19. TCRdb keeps only in-frame clones here, not all; method: immunoSEQ multiplex PCR. The table has roughly 250,000 clones, 65% to 85% seen once. Material for sequencing was peripheral blood. These receptors originate from a person aged 70 to 79 with COVID-19, enrolled during active disease.

The chain uses TRBV9 and TRBJ2-2; 7 nucleotides match TRBD2. CDR1 SGDLS and CDR2 YYNGEE come from the germline V gene. The CDR3 loop spans 14 amino acids. The V segment lost 5 bases and the J segment 7 bases; nucleotides outside the gene matches: 8. The CDR3 nucleotides are TGTGCCAGCAGACCAAGCGGGGAGGACGGGGAGCTGTTTTTT. This gives the protein CASRPSGEDGELFF.

The chain uses TRBV7-2 and TRBJ1-4; no definite D call. The germline gives CDR1 SGHTA, CDR2 FQGNSA. The ends were cut back, 2 bases at V and 7 bases at J, with 11 bases in the middle. The CDR3 consists of 14 residues. The CDR3 nucleotides are TGTGCCAGCAGCTTATACCGACCAGGTGAAAAACTGTTTTTT. This encodes CASSLYRPGEKLFF.

This clone showed up just a few times. The chain links TRBV24-1 to TRBJ1-2; TRBD1 matches 9 bases. CDR3 length: 16 residues. The germline V gene encodes CDR1 KGHDR and CDR2 SFDVKD. Losses at the gene ends were 2 bases for V and 5 bases for J; bases not matched to a gene: 8. The CDR3 DNA follows: TGTGCCACCAGTGATTCCACAGGGGGCGGTGGTTATGGCTACACCTTC. Encoded protein: CATSDSTGGGGYGYTF.

The CDR3 coding sequence is TGCGCCAGCAGCCAAGATTCCAGCGGGGGTTGGAAAGAGACCCAGTACTTC. It encodes CASSQDSSGGWKETQYF. The rearrangement joins TRBV4-1 to TRBJ2-5; 8 bases match TRBD2. With V trimmed by 0 bases and J by 3 bases, 9 bases remained unmatched. Per germline, CDR1 MGHRA and CDR2 YSYEKL. The CDR3 is 17 amino acids.

This chain uses TRBV6-6 with TRBJ2-3; possible D gene TRBD2, 5 bases. Trimming stripped 5 bases from V and 4 bases from J, with 16 bases between. The germline V gene has CDR1 MNHNY and CDR2 SVGAGI (reference sequence). The CDR3 is made up of 15 amino acids. As DNA, the CDR3 is TGTGCCAGCAGTGCCGGGGTTGTGGTGGCAGATACGCAGTATTTT. Translated, it gives CASSAGVVVADTQYF.

V gene TRBV6-5 combines with J gene TRBJ1-4; TRBD1 aligns across 12 bases. The CDR3 covers 14 residues. Germline-derived CDR1 and CDR2 are MNHEY and SVGAGI. Trimming at V came to 5 bases and at J to 12 bases, leaving 7 bases not matched to a gene. The CDR3 coding sequence is TGTGCCAGCAGTCCTCGGGACAGGGGGCCAGAACTGTTTTTT. The encoded protein is CASSPRDRGPELFF.

The J gene is TRBJ2-3, the V gene TRBV14, with D possibly TRBD2 on 7 matching bases. The CDR3 spans 15 residues. The germline gives CDR1 SGHDN, CDR2 FVKESK. V shed 4 bases and J shed 4 bases, with 15 bases lying between them. Here the CDR3 reads CASSPHGGLADTQYF. In DNA, the CDR3 is TGTGCCAGCAGCCCCCACGGGGGGCTCGCAGATACGCAGTATTTT.

This clone has only one observation. The chain carries TRBV9 and TRBJ2-7; maybe TRBD1 (6 bases). Trimming stripped 0 bases from V and 5 bases from J, with 18 bases between. The CDR3 sequence is 16 residues long. The germline CDR1 and CDR2 sequences are SGDLS and YYNGEE. CDR3 nucleotides: TGTGCCAGCAGCGTAGGGGTGCGGCAGGGGTGGAACGAGCAGTACTTC. Translation: CASSVGVRQGWNEQYF.

The chain is built from TRBV2 and TRBJ2-7, with 15 bases identical to TRBD2. The CDR3 loop spans 14 amino acids. Germline CDR1 is SNHLY and CDR2 is FYNNEI. V was pared by 8 bases and J by 3 bases, with 2 bases of the junction left unmatched. CDR3 sequence reads: CASAGLAGGYEQYF. The CDR3 nucleotides are TGTGCCAGCGCGGGACTAGCGGGGGGCTACGAGCAGTACTTC.

This clone appeared a few times. The J gene is TRBJ2-1, the V gene TRBV6-6, with 8 positions matching TRBD1. The CDR3 has 13 amino acids. Germline trimming cut 3 bases from V and 14 bases from J; bases unmatched to any gene: 9. The V gene's germline CDR1 is MNHNY and CDR2 SVGAGI (reference sequence). The CDR3 here is CASSYTQGAWEFF. The CDR3 nucleotides read TGTGCCAGCAGTTATACTCAGGGGGCGTGGGAGTTCTTC.

The chain couples TRBV7-3 to TRBJ1-5; D is unclear. CDR1 is SGHTA, CDR2 FQGTGA, per germline. The CDR3 extends over 13 amino acids. With 2 bases removed from V and 9 bases from J, the gap between germline ends came to 11 bases. CDR3: CASSLGVGRPQHF. The CDR3 coding sequence is TGTGCCAGCAGCTTAGGAGTTGGGAGGCCCCAGCATTTT.

The J gene is TRBJ2-7, the V gene TRBV20-1, with D uncertain. This CDR3 comprises 14 residues. With 3 bases removed from V and 0 bases from J, the gap between germline ends came to 12 bases. The germline CDR1 and CDR2 sequences are DFQATT and SNEGSKA (reference sequence). The CDR3 here is CSASFSVSSYEQYF. CDR3 nucleotides: TGCAGTGCTAGTTTCAGCGTTAGCTCCTACGAGCAGTACTTC.

The V gene is TRBV3-1 (or the pseudogene TRBV3-2), the J gene TRBJ2-5, with TRBD1 identical over 8 bases. V trimming: 3 bases; J trimming: 5 bases; junction bases outside the gene matches: 14. Germline CDR1 is LGHDT and CDR2 is YNNKEL (reference sequence). The CDR3 has 17 residues. DNA for the CDR3: TGTGCCAGCAGCCAGCCCGAAAGGGACAGGATTTGGGAGACCCAGTACTTC. Protein: CASSQPERDRIWETQYF.

This rearrangement joins TRBV4-1 to TRBJ1-6, with 7 bases lining up with TRBD1. J was trimmed by 3 bases and V by 1 base; bases with no gene match: 3. The V gene's germline CDR1 is MGHRA and CDR2 YSYEKL. The length of the CDR3 is 16 residues. The CDR3 DNA reads as TGCGCCAGCAGCCAAGCCCGGACAGGCTATAATTCACCCCTCCACTTT. It translates to CASSQARTGYNSPLHF.

This clone was counted only a few times. The chain joins TRBV10-1 to TRBJ1-4, with 7 positions matching TRBD1. The CDR3 spans 15 residues. CDR1 is WNHNN, CDR2 SYGVQD, per germline (reference sequence). The trim removed 10 bases at V and 7 bases at J, leaving 15 bases unmatched. CDR3 loop: CATRTDDRAREKLFF. The CDR3 nucleotides read TGCGCCACAAGGACAGATGACAGGGCTCGTGAAAAACTGTTTTTT.

The chain links TRBV5-4 to TRBJ1-2; no clear D. Trimming took 4 bases from V and 6 from J, leaving 16 bases between them. Germline V gives CDR1 SGHNT, CDR2 YYREEE (reference sequence). The CDR3 spans 14 residues. CDR3 in amino acids: CASSIPTVGDGYTF. In DNA, the CDR3 is TGTGCCAGCAGCATACCGACGGTTGGAGATGGCTACACCTTC. Looking up the rest from reference TRBV5-4 and TRBJ1-2 gives the full variable domain: ETGVTQSPTHLIKTRGQQVTLRCSSQSGHNTVSWYQQALGQGPQFIFQYYREEENGRGNFPPRFSGLQFPNYSSELNVNALELDDSALYLCASSIPTVGDGYTFGSGTRLTVV.

This clone was observed a single time. The CDR3 nucleotides are TGTGCCAGCAGTTTCGGTTCCCGGGAGACCCAGTACTTC. It encodes CASSFGSRETQYF. V usage is TRBV6-2 or TRBV6-3 and J usage is TRBJ2-5, with D uncertain. There are 13 residues in the CDR3. V was clipped by 4 bases and J by 5 bases, with 11 bases between them. Germline CDR1 is MNHEY and CDR2 is SVGEGT.

Written as DNA, the CDR3 is TGTGCCAGCAGTCCTGGACTAGCGGTGTGGGATACGCAGTATTTT. Protein: CASSPGLAVWDTQYF. This chain joins TRBV27 and TRBJ2-3; TRBD2 agrees at 10 bases. Trimming at V came to 5 bases and at J to 6 bases, leaving 8 bases not matched to a gene. The CDR3 has 15 residues. Germline values: CDR1 MNHEY, CDR2 SMNVEV (reference sequence).

The rearrangement links TRBV3-1 (or the pseudogene TRBV3-2) to TRBJ2-3; tentative D call: TRBD2 (5 bases). CDR1 and CDR2 (germline): LGHDT, YNNKEL (reference sequence). This CDR3 is built from 16 residues. V shed 1 base and J shed 0 bases, with 11 bases lying between them. For the CDR3, the DNA is TGTGCCAGCAGCCAAGTTGCGGGTCCTAGCACAGATACGCAGTATTTT. Translation gives CASSQVAGPSTDTQYF.

The chain couples TRBV6-6 to TRBJ2-2; the D gene is possibly TRBD2 (6 bases). The CDR3 loop spans 17 amino acids. Germline loops: CDR1 MNHNY, CDR2 SVGAGI (reference sequence). V was clipped by 5 bases and J by 0 bases, with 16 bases between them. Here the CDR3 DNA reads TGTGCCAGCAGTCAGGCCATTAGCGGAACGAACACCGGGGAGCTGTTTTTT. It yields the protein CASSQAISGTNTGELFF.

The chain joins TRBV5-1 to TRBJ1-2; 8 nucleotides line up with TRBD1. Germline V gene lookup returns CDR1 SGHRS and CDR2 YFSETQ. This CDR3 comprises 15 residues. V was pared by 8 bases and J by 4 bases, with 13 bases of the junction left unmatched. The CDR3 region has the DNA TGCGCCAGTCATCCTACCGGACAGGGATCCTATGGCTACACCTTC. Amino acid sequence: CASHPTGQGSYGYTF.

V gene TRBV6-5 combines with J gene TRBJ1-3; D gene uncertain. Looked up from germline, CDR1 is MNHEY and CDR2 is SVGAGI. The CDR3 is 15 amino acids. V gave up 4 bases and J gave up 0 bases, with 10 bases separating them. CDR3 region: CASSSHPSSGNTIYF. The CDR3 DNA follows: TGTGCCAGCAGTTCTCATCCCAGCTCTGGAAACACCATATATTTT.

This chain connects TRBV7-8 to TRBJ2-3, with D tentatively TRBD2 (6 bases). CDR1 is SGHVS and CDR2 is FQNEAQ in the germline V gene. CDR3 size: 13 residues. The V and J ends lost 11 bases and 3 bases respectively, with 15 bases between them. The CDR3 nucleotides read TGTGCCTCGGGACGGGGGAGGACAGATACGCAGTATTTT. Translated: CASGRGRTDTQYF.

This chain links TRBV14 with TRBJ2-5, with TRBD2 as a possible D gene (5 bases). Trimming stripped 3 bases from V and 4 bases from J, with 15 bases between. Germline values: CDR1 SGHDN, CDR2 FVKESK. The CDR3 length is 15 residues. CDR3 nucleotide sequence: TGTGCCAGCAGCCATGAGGGTTCTCGTTTAGAGACCCAGTACTTC. It codes for CASSHEGSRLETQYF. The complete variable domain, with remaining parts taken from reference TRBV14 and TRBJ2-5, reads EAGVTQFPSHSVIEKGQTVTLRCDPISGHDNLYWYRRVMGKEIKFLLHFVKESKQDESGMPNNRFLAERTGGTYSTLKVQPAELEDSGVYFCASSHEGSRLETQYFGPGTRLLVL.

The sample holds a few counts of this clone. V usage is TRBV6-5 and J usage is TRBJ1-2, with D tentatively TRBD1 (6 bases). CDR1 and CDR2 from the germline V gene are MNHEY and SVGAGI. This CDR3 contains 15 residues. The V and J ends lost 6 bases and 4 bases respectively, with 18 bases between them. CDR3 region: CASRQQGTPTYGYTF. CDR3 coding DNA: TGTGCCAGCAGACAACAGGGAACCCCCACCTATGGCTACACCTTC.

The chain employs TRBV2 and TRBJ2-1, with TRBD2 identical over 11 bases. CDR1 is SNHLY, CDR2 FYNNEI, per germline. V dropped 5 bases and J dropped 3; count of bases not matched to a gene: 6. The CDR3 has 16 amino acids. The CDR3 region is CASSYPTSGDYNEQFF. CDR3 DNA: TGTGCCAGCAGTTACCCGACTAGCGGGGACTACAATGAGCAGTTCTTC.

The rearrangement uses TRBV10-2 and TRBJ2-3; 9 bases are shared with TRBD2. The ends lost 2 bases at V and 4 bases at J; junction bases unmatched: 4. CDR1 is WSHSY, CDR2 SAAADI, per germline. The CDR3 has 15 amino acids. The CDR3 DNA reads as TGCGCCAGCAGTGAGGTGCCTAGCGGGGCAGATACGCAGTATTTT. This codes for CASSEVPSGADTQYF.